This TCR beta chain was obtained from a study of CD8 T cells in Susac syndrome. In blood CD8+ and CD4+ T cells, TCR beta underwent sequencing. Relapsing-remitting disease, either stable or active, was present in the multiple sclerosis controls, who were treatment-naive patients. TEMRA cells underwent FACS enrichment and CD8+ and CD4+ T cells underwent negative isolation. Germline V gives CDR1 SNHLY, CDR2 FYNNEI. This CDR3 is 13 amino acids long. The V and J ends lost 0 bases and 5 bases respectively, with 8 bases between them. RNA, at about 0.45 to 1 ug, was reverse transcribed with random hexamers. TCR beta CDR3 was amplified by immunoSEQ multiplex PCR. This amplification extended across 54 Vbeta and 13 Jbeta segments. TCRdb ran MiXCR on the immunoSEQ multiplex PCR reads and lists one entry per CDR3 protein. The profile shows under 250,000 distinct CDR3 sequences, approximately 92% of them singletons.

This clonotype originated in a human donor with multiple sclerosis. The chain employs TRBV2 and TRBJ2-7; D is unresolved. The sample comprised CD4+ T cells from PBMCs. The CDR3 loop reads CASSEADANEQYF. The CDR3 coding sequence is TGTGCCAGCAGTGAAGCGGATGCAAACGAGCAGTACTTC.